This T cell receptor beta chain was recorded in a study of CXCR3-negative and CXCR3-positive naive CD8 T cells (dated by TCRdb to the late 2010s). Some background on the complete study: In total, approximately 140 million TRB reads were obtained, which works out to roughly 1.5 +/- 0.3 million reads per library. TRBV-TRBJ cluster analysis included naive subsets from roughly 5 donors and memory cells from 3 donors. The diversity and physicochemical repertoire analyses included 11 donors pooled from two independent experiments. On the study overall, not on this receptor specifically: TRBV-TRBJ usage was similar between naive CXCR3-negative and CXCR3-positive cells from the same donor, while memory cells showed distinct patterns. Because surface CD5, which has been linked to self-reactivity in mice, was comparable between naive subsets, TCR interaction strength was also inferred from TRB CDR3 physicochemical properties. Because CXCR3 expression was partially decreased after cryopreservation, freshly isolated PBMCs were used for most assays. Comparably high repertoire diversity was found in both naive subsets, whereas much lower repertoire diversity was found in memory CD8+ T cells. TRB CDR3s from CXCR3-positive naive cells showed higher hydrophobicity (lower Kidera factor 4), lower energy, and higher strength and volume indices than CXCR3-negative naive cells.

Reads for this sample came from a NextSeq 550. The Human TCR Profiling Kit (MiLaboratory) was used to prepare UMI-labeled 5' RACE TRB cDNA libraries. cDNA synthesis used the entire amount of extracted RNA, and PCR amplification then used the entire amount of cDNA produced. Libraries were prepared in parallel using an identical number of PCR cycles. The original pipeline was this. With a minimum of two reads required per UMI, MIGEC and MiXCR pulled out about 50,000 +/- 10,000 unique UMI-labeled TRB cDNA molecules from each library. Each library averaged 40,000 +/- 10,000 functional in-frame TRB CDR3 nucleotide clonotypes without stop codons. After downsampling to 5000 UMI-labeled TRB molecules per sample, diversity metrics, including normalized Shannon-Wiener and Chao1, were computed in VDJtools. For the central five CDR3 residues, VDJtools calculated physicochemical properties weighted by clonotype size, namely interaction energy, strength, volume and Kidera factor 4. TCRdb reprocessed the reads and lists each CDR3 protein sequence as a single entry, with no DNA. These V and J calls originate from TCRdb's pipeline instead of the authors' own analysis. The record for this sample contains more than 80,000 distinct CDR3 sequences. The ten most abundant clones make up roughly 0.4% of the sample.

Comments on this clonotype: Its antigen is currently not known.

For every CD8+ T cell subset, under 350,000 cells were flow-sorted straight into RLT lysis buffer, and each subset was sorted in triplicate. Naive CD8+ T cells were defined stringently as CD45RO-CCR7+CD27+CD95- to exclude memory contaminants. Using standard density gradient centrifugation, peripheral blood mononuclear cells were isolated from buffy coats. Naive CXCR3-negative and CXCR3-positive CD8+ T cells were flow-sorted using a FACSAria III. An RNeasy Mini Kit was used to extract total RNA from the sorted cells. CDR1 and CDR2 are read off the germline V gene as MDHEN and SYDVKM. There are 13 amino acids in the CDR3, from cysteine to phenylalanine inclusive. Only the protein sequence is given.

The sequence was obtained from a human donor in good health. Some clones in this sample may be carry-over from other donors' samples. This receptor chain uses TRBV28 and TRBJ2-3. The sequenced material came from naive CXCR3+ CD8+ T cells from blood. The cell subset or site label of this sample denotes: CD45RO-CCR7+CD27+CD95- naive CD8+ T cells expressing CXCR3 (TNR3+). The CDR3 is CASSFNVVDTQYF.